This entry features one T cell receptor (beta chain) sequence. Antigen: not known. TCRdb reprocessed the RACE reads via MiXCR and lists one record per CDR3 protein. The sample carries fewer than 85,000 distinct CDR3 sequences, under 10% recorded once. Time point denoted: healthy volunteer bleed at 6 weeks. Extraction of total RNA was performed on unfractionated whole blood. The sample is drawn from a study of human T cells and chemical hapten exposure. Overall study context: The study traced per-sample TCR yield variation mainly to small differences in pooled library volumes. Whole-study findings and limits: TCRs whose frequency exceeded 1 in 1000 remained the same following DPC sensitization.

In germline, CDR1 is MNHEY, CDR2 SMNVEV (reference sequence). The CDR3 contains 15 residues. V lost 5 bases to trimming and J lost 3 bases; unmatched junction nucleotides: 10. The receptor was derived from a male donor in good health. Some clones in this sample may be carry-over from other donors' samples. Input material: whole blood. The chain employs TRBV27 and TRBJ2-7, with TRBD2 matching 7 bases. DNA of the CDR3: TGTGCCAGCAGTGCCGGACTAGATTCCCGCTACGAGCAGTACTTC. Its translation: CASSAGLDSRYEQYF.